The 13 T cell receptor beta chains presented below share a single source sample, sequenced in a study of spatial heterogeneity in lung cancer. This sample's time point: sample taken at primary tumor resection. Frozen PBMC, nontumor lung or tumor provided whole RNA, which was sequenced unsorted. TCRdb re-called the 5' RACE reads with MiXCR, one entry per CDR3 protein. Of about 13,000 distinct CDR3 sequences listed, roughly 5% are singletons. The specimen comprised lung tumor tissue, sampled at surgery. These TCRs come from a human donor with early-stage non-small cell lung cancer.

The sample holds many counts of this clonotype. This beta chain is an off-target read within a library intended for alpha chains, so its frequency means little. The CDR3 DNA sequence: TGTGCCAGCAGCCCCACTAGCGGGCTAGCCAAAAACATTCAGTACTTC. Amino acids: CASSPTSGLAKNIQYF. The chain recombines TRBV7-2 with TRBJ2-4; 9 bases line up with TRBD2. Germline V gene sequence: CDR1 SGHTA, CDR2 FQGNSA. J lost 0 bases, V lost 5 bases, and 5 bases had no gene match. The CDR3 spans 16 residues.

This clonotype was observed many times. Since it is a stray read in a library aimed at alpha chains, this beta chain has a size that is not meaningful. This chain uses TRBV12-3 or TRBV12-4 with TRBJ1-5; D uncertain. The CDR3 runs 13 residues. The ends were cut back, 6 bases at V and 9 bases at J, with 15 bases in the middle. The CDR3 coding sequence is TGTGCCAGCAGATCAACGGTCTCCGGGCCCCAGCATTTT. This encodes CASRSTVSGPQHF.

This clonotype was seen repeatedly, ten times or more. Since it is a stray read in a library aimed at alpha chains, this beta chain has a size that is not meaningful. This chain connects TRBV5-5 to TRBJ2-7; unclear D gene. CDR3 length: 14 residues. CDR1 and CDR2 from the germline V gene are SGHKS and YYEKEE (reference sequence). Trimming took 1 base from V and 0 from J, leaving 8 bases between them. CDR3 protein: CASSLRTGSYEQYV. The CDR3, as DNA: TGTGCCAGCAGCTTGAGGACGGGCTCCTACGAGCAGTACGTC.

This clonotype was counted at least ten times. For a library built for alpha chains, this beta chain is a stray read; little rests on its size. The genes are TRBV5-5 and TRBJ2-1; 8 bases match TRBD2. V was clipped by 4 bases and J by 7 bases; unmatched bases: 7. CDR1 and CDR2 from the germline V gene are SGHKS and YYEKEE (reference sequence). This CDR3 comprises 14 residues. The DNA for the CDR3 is TGTGCCAGCAGCCCCCGGATAGCGGGGAATGAGCAGTTCTTC. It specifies CASSPRIAGNEQFF.

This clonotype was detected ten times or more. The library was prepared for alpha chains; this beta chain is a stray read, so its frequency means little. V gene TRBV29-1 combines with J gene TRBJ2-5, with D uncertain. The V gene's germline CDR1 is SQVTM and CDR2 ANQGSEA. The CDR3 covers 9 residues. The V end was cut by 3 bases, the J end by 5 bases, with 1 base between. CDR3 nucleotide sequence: TGCAGCGTTGACGAGACCCAGTACTTC. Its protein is CSVDETQYF.

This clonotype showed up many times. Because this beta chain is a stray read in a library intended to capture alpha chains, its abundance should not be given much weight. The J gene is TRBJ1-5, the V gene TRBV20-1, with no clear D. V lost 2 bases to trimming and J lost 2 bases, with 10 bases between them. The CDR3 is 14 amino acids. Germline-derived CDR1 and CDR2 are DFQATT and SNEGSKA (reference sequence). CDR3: CSARNNAGNQPQHF. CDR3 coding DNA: TGCAGTGCTAGAAACAACGCGGGCAATCAGCCCCAGCATTTT.

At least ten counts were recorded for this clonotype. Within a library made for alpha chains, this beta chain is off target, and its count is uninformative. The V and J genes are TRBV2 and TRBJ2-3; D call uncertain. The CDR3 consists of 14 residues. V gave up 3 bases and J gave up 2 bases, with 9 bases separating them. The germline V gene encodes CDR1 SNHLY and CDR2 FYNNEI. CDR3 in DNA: TGTGCCAGCAGTGACTTACTCTACACAGATACGCAGTATTTT. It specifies CASSDLLYTDTQYF.

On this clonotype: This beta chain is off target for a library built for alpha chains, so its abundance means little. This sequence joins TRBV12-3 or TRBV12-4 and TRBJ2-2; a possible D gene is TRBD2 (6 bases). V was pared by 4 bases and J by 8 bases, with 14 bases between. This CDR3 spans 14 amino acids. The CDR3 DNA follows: TGTGCCAGCAGTTACGGGAGCGCGTCGGGGGAGCTGTTTTTT. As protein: CASSYGSASGELFF.

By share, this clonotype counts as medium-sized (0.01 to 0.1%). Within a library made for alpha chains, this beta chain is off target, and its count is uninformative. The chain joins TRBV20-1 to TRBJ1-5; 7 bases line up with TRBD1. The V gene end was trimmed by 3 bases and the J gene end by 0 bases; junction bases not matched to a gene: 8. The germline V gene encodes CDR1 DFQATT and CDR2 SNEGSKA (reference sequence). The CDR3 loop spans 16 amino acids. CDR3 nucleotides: TGCAGTGCTAGCAATCCCGGGACAGTTAGCAATCAGCCCCAGCATTTT. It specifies CSASNPGTVSNQPQHF.

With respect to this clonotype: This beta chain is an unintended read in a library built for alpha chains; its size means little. The CDR3 sequence: CASSQTSGTVHTQYF. The CDR3 coding sequence is TGTGCCAGCAGCCAAACGTCCGGGACGGTTCATACGCAGTATTTT. V gene TRBV16 combines with J gene TRBJ2-3; D tentatively fits TRBD1 or TRBD2 (5 bases each). Germline V gene lookup returns CDR1 KGHSY and CDR2 FQNENV. V was clipped by 2 bases and J by 7 bases, with 16 bases between them. The CDR3 has 15 amino acids.

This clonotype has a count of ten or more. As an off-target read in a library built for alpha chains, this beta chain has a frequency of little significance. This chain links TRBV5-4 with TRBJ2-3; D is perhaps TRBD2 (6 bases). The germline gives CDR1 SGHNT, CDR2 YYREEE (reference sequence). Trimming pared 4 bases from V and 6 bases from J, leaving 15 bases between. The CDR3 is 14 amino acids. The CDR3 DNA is TGTGCCAGCAGCCCGGGACTGGGGTTGGATACGCAGTATTTT. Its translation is CASSPGLGLDTQYF.

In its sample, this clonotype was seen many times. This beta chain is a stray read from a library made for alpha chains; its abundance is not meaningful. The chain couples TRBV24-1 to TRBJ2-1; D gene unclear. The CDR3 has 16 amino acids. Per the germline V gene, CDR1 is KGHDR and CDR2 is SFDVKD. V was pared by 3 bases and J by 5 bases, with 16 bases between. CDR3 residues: CATSDGSYSQDNEQFF. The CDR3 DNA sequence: TGTGCCACCAGTGATGGCAGTTATAGCCAGGACAATGAGCAGTTCTTC.

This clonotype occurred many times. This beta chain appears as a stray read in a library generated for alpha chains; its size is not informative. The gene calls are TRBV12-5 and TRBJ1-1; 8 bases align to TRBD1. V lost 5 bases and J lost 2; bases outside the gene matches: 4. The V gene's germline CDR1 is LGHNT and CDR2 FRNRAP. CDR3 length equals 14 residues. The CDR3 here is CASGPGQANTEAFF. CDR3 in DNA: TGTGCTAGTGGTCCGGGACAGGCTAACACTGAAGCTTTCTTT.